Ten or more counts support the clone carrying this T cell receptor (beta chain). The data belong to a study of spatial heterogeneity in lung cancer. Time point defined: blood at routine non-recurrence follow-up after resection. TCRdb re-called the 5' RACE reads through MiXCR, storing one row per CDR3 protein. The repertoire holds over 70,000 distinct CDR3 sequences, with around 9.3% as singletons. The germline CDR1 and CDR2 sequences are MGHRA and YSYEKL. V was trimmed by 2 bases and J by 5 bases, leaving 4 bases between them. The CDR3 totals 12 residues. The chain is built from TRBV4-1 and TRBJ2-1; D is uncertain. Sequences were derived from PBMCs, sampled at follow-up. This TCR came from a female donor with early-stage non-small cell lung cancer. This chain's CDR3 is CASSQLNNEQFF. In DNA form, the CDR3 reads TGCGCCAGCAGCCAATTGAACAATGAGCAGTTCTTC.